Reported below is one TCR beta chain. What it recognizes is unknown. CDR1 MNHEY and CDR2 SVGAGI come from the germline V gene. The CDR3 contains 13 residues. Sequencing sought depths of 1 in 200,000 to 1 in 1 million T cells. The table came from immunoSEQ multiplex PCR; TCRdb's copy has only in-frame clones and leaves some out. The sample lists almost 250,000 clones, roughly 74% occurring once. PBMCs that had been cryopreserved were the source of 2 to 2.5 micrograms of genomic DNA for TCR beta libraries. The data derive from a study of cytotoxic CD8 clonotypes in ibrutinib-treated CLL. Study conclusions and caveats: Sustained-remission patients were sampled at different times than progressing patients were.

The specimen was PBMCs, collected after 24 months of ibrutinib treatment. V usage is TRBV6-5 and J usage is TRBJ2-5; no definite D call. With the DNA end fitting TRBJ2-7 better, the J assignment may be wrong. This receptor was taken from a human donor with chronic lymphocytic leukemia. The CDR3 DNA reads TGTGCCAGCAGGAGACGTTCCTCCTACGAGCAGTACTTC. This codes for CASRRRSSYEQYF.